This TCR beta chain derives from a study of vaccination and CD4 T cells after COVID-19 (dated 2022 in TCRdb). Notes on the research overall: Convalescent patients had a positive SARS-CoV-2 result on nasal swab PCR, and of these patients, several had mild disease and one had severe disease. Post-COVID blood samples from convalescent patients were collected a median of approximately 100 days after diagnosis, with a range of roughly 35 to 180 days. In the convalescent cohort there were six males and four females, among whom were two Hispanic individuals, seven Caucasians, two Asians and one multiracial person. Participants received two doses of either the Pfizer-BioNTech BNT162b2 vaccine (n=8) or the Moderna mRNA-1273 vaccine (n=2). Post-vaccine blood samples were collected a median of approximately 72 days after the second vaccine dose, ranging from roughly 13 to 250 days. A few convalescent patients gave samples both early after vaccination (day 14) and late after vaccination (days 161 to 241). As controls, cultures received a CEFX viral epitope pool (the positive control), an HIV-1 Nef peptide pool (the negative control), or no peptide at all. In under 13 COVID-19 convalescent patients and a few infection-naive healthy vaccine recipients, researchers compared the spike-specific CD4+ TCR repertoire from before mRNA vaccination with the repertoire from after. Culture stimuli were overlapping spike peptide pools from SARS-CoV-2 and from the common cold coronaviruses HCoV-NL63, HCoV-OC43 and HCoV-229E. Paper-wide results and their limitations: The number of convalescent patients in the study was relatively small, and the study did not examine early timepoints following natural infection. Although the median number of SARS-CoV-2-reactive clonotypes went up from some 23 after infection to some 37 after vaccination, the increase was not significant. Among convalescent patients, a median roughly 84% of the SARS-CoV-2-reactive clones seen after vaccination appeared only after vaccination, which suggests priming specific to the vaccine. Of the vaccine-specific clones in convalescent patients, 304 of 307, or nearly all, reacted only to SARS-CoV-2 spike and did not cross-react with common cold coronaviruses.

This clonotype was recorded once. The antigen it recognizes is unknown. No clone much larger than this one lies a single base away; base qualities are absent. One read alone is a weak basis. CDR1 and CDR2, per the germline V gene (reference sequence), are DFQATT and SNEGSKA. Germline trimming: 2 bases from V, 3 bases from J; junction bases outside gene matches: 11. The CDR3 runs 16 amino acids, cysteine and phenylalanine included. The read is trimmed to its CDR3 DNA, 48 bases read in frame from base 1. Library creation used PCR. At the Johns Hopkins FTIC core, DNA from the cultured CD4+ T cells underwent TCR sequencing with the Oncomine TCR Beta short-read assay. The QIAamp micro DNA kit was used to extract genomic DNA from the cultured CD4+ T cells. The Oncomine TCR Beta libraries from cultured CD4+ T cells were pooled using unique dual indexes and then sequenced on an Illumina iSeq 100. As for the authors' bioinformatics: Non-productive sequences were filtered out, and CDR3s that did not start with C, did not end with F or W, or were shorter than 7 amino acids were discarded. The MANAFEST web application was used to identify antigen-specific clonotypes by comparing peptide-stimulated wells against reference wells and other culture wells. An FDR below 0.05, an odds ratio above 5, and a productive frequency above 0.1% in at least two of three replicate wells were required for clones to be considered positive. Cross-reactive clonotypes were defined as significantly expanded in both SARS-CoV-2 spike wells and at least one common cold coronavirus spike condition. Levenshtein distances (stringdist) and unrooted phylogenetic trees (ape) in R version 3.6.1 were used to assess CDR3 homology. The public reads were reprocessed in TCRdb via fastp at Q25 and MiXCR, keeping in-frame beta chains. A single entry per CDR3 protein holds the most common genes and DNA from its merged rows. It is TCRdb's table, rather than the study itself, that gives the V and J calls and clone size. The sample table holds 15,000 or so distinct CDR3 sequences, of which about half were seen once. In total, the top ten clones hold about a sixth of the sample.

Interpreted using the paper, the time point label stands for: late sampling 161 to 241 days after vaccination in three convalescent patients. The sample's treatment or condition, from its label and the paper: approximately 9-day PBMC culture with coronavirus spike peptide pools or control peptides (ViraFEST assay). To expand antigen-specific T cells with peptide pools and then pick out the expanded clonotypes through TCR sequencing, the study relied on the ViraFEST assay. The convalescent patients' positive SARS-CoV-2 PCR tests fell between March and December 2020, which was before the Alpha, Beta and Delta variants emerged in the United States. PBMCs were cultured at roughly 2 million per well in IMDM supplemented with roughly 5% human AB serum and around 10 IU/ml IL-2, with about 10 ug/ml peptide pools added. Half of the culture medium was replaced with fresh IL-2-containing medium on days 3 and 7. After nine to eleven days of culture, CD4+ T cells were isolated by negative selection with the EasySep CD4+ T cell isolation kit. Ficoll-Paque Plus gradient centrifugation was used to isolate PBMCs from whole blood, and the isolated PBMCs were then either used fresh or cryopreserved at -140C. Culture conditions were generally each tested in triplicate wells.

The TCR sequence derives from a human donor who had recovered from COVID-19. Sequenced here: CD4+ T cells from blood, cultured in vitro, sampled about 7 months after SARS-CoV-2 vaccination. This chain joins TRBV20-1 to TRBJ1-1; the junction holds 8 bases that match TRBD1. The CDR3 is CSARSRVRGPYTEAFF. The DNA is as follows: TGCAGTGCTAGAAGCCGTGTCAGGGGGCCGTACACTGAAGCTTTCTTT.